The clone carrying this TCR beta chain was picked up a small number of times. Its cognate antigen is unknown. These data belong to a study of T cells after yellow fever vaccination. Study context: The SMART-Seq v4 Ultra Low Input method served to prepare the low-cell-number fractions.

The CDR3 runs 14 residues. CDR1 and CDR2 from the germline V gene are WSHSY and SAAADI. Trimming shortened V by 6 bases and J by 6 bases, and 16 bases separated the two germline ends. Template-switching 5'RACE yielded the TCR cDNA; a universal primer site and UMIs were added in the process. Using its own MiXCR run on the 5' RACE reads, TCRdb lists one record per CDR3 protein. Among more than 110,000 distinct CDR3 sequences listed, 6.6% were seen once. Study-wide results and caveats: Most clones from primary vaccination resurfaced after the booster (approximately 97% CD4, over 85% CD8).

The specimen comprised CD4+ T cells sorted from PBMCs, sampled 10 days after the yellow fever booster vaccination. This sequence originates from a man aged 30 to 45 who received the YFV17D yellow fever vaccine. This sequence joins TRBV10-2 and TRBJ2-3, with D perhaps matching TRBD2 (5 bases). CDR3: CASRVSGGSDTQYF. The CDR3, as DNA: TGCGCCAGCAGAGTAAGCGGTGGTTCCGATACGCAGTATTTT.